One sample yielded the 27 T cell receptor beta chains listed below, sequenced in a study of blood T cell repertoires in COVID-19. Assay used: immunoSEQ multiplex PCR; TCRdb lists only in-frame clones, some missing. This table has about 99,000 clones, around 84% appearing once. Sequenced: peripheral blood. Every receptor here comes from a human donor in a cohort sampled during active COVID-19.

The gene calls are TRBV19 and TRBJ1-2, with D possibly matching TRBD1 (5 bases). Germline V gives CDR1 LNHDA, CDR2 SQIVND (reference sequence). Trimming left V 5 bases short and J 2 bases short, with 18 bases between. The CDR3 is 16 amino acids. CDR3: CASSSSAVQGNYGYTF. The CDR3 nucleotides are TGTGCCAGTAGTTCTAGCGCCGTGCAGGGCAACTATGGCTACACCTTC. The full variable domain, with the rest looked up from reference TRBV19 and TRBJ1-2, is DGGITQSPKYLFRKEGQNVTLSCEQNLNHDAMYWYRQDPGQGLRLIYYSQIVNDFQKGDIAEGYSVSREKKESFPLTVTSAQKNPTAFYLCASSSSAVQGNYGYTFGSGTRLTVV.

Here the CDR3 reads CASSLVGGGAIEKLFF. The CDR3, as DNA: TGCGCCAGCAGCCTCGTGGGCGGGGGGGCGATTGAAAAACTGTTTTTT. This chain links TRBV5-1 with TRBJ1-4; weak D call: TRBD1 (6 bases). Trimming pared 4 bases from V and 7 bases from J, leaving 20 bases between. The CDR3 has 16 amino acids. CDR1 and CDR2 from the germline V gene are SGHRS and YFSETQ.

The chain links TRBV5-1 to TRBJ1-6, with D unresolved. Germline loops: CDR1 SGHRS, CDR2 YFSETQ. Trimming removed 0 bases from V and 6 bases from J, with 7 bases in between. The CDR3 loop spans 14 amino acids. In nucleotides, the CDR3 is TGCGCCAGCAGCTTGGGAGGGAGTAATTCACCCCTCCACTTT. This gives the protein CASSLGGSNSPLHF.

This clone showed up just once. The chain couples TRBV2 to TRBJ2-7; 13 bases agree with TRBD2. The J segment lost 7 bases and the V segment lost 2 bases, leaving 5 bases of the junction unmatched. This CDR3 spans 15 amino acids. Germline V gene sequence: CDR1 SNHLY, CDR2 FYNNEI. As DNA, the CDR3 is TGTGCCAGCAGTGAACGACTAGCGGGGGGACCGGAGCAGTACTTC. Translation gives CASSERLAGGPEQYF.

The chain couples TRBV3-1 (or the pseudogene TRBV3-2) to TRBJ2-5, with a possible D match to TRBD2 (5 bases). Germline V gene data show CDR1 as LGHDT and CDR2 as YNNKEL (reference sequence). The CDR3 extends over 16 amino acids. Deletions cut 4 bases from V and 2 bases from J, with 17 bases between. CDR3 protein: CASSPRRVAPQETQYF. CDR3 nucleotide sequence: TGTGCCAGCAGCCCCCGCCGGGTAGCGCCTCAAGAGACCCAGTACTTC.

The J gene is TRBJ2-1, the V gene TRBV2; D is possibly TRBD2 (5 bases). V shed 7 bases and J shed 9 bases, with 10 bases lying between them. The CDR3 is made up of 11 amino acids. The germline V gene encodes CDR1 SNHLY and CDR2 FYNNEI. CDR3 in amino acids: CASTPRGEQFF. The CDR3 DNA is TGTGCCAGCACCCCCCGGGGTGAGCAGTTCTTC.

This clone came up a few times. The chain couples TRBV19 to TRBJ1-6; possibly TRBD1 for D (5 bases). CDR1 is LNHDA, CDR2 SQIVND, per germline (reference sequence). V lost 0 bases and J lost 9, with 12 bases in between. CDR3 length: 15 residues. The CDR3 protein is CASSIDGGTASPLHF. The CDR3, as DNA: TGTGCCAGTAGTATAGACGGGGGGACGGCTTCACCCCTCCACTTT.

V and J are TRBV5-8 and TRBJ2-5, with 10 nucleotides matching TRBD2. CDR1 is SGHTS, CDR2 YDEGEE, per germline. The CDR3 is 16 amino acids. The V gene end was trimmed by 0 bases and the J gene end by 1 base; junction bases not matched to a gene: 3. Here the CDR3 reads CASSLGVAGGQETQYF. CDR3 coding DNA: TGTGCCAGCAGCTTGGGGGTAGCGGGGGGCCAAGAGACCCAGTACTTC.

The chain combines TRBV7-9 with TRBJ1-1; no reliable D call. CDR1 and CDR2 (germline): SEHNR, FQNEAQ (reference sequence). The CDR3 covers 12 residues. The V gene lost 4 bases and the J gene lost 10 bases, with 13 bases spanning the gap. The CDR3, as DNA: TGTGCCAGCAGCTCGAGCGGTCGGAGAGCTTTCTTT. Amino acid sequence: CASSSSGRRAFF.

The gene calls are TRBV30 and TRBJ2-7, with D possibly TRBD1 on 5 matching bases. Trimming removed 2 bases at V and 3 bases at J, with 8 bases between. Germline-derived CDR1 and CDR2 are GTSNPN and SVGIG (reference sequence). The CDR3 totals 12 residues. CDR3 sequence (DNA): TGTGCCTGGAGTCAAAGGGGCTACGAGCAGTACTTC. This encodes CAWSQRGYEQYF.

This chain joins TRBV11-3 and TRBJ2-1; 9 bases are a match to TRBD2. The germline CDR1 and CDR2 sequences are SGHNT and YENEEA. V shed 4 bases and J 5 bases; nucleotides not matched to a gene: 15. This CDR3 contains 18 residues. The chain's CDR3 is CASSSGGLAGSPNNEQFF. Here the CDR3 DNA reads TGTGCCAGCAGCTCGGGGGGGCTAGCGGGGTCCCCGAACAATGAGCAGTTCTTC.

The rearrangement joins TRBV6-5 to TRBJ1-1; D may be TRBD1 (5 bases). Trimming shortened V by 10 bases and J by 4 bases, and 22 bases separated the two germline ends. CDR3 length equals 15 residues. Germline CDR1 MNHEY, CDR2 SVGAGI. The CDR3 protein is CATIRDARGSTEAFF. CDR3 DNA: TGTGCCACCATTCGGGACGCTCGGGGGTCCACTGAAGCTTTCTTT.

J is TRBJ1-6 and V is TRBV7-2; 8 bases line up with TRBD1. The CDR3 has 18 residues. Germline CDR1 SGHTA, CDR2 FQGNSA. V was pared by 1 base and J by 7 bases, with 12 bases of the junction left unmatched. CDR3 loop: CASSLDLVRGRSNSPLHF. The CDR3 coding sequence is TGTGCCAGCAGCTTAGATTTAGTCAGGGGGCGATCCAATTCACCCCTCCACTTT.

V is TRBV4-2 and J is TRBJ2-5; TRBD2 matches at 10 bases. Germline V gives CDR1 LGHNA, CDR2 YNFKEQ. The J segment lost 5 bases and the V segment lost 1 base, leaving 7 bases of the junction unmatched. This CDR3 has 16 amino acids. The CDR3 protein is CASSQAGAGGQETQYF. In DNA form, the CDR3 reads TGTGCCAGCAGCCAAGCTGGAGCGGGGGGGCAGGAGACCCAGTACTTC.

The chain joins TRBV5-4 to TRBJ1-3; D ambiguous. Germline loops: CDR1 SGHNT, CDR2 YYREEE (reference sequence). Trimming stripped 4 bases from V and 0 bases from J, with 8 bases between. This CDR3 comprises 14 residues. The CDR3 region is CASSLGNSGNTIYF. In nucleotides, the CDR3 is TGTGCCAGCAGCCTTGGCAACTCTGGAAACACCATATATTTT.

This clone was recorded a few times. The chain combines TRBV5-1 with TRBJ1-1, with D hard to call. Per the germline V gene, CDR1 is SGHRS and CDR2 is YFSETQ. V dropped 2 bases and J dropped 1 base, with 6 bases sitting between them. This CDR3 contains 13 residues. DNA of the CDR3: TGCGCCAGCAGCTTCGGCGGGAACACTGAAGCTTTCTTT. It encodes CASSFGGNTEAFF.

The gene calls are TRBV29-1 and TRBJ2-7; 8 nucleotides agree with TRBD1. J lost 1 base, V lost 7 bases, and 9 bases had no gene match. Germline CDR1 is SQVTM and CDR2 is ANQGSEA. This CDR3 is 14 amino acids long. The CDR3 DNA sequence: TGCAGCGCCCGAGTTAGGACAGGGTCCTACGAGCAGTACTTC. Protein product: CSARVRTGSYEQYF.

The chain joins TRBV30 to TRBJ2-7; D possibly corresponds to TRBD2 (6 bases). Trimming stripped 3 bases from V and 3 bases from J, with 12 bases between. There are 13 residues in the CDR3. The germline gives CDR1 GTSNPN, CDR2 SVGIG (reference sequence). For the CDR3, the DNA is TGTGCCTGGAGGGAGGGTGTGAGCTACGAGCAGTACTTC. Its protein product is CAWREGVSYEQYF.

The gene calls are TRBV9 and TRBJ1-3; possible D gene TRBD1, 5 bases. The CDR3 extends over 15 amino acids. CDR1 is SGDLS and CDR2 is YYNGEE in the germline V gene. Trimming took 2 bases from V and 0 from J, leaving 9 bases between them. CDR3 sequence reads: CASSVGGFSGNTIYF. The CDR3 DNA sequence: TGTGCCAGCAGCGTGGGGGGGTTCTCTGGAAACACCATATATTTT. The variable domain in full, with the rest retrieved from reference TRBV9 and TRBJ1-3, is DSGVTQTPKHLITATGQRVTLRCSPRSGDLSVYWYQQSLDQGLQFLIQYYNGEERAKGNILERFSAQQFPDLHSELNLSSLELGDSALYFCASSVGGFSGNTIYFGEGSWLTVV.

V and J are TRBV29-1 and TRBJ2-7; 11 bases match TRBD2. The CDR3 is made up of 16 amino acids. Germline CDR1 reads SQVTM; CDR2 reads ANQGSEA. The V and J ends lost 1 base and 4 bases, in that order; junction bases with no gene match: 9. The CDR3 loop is CSVEGGIAGGPYEQYF. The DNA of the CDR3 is TGCAGCGTTGAAGGCGGCATAGCGGGGGGGCCTTACGAGCAGTACTTC.

CDR3 sequence: CASSLGPTENYGYTF. The CDR3 region has the DNA TGTGCCAGCAGCTTAGGGCCTACAGAGAACTATGGCTACACCTTC. The V call is TRBV7-2, the J call TRBJ1-2; D not resolved. The germline V gene has CDR1 SGHTA and CDR2 FQGNSA. V lost 1 base and J lost 2, with 11 bases in between. The CDR3 is 15 residues long.

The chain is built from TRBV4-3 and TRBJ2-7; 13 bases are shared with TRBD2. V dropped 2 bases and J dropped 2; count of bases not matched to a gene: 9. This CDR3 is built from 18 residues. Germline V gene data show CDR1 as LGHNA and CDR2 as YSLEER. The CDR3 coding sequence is TGCGCCAGCAGCCAACATCCAGGACTAGCGGGGGAGACCTACGAGCAGTACTTC. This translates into CASSQHPGLAGETYEQYF.

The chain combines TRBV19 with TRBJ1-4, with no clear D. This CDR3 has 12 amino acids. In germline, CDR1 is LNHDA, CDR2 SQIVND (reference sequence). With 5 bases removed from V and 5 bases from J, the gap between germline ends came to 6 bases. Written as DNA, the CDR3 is TGTGCCAGTAGTCCCGTCAATGAAAAACTGTTTTTT. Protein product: CASSPVNEKLFF.

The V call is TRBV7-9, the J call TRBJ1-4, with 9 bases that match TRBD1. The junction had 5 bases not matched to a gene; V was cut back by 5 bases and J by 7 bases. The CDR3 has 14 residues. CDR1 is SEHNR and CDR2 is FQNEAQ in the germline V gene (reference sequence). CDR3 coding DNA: TGTGCCAGCAGCCAAGACAGGGGGGGTGAAAAACTGTTTTTT. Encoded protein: CASSQDRGGEKLFF.

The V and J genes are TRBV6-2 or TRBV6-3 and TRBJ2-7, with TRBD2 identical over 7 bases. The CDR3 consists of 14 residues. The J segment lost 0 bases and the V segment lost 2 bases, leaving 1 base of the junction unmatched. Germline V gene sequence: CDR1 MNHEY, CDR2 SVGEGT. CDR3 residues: CASSYERGSYEQYF. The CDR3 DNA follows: TGTGCCAGCAGTTACGAGCGGGGCTCCTACGAGCAGTACTTC.

For the CDR3, the DNA is TGCGCCAGCAGCTTGGCGGGCAGGGGAACTGAAAAACTGTTTTTT. Amino acids: CASSLAGRGTEKLFF. The chain joins TRBV5-1 to TRBJ1-4, with D possibly being TRBD1 (6 bases). Trimming removed 0 bases at V and 7 bases at J, with 13 bases between. The CDR3 extends over 15 amino acids. Germline CDR1 reads SGHRS; CDR2 reads YFSETQ.

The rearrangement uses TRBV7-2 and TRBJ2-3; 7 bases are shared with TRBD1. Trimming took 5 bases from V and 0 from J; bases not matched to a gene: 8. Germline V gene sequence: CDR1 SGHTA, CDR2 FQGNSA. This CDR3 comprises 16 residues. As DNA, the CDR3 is TGTGCCAGCAGCCAACGCCAAGGGGGCAGCACAGATACGCAGTATTTT. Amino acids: CASSQRQGGSTDTQYF.